This T cell receptor beta chain was obtained from a study of cytomegalovirus exposure and HLA in healthy donors. Broader study findings: The authors later found TCR association rates varying by HLA locus, with DRB1 most and HLA-C fewest. Relative to the roughly 700-donor mean, N-insertions were reportedly fewer in an Asian-associated ancestry cluster in a later analysis. The study listed 164 cytomegalovirus-associated TCR beta chains.

The PCR ran on 60 Vbeta and 13 Jbeta primers. In the original analysis: As a later analysis found, there were about 80 million unique TCR beta chains, of which roughly 11 million were shared. Assay used: immunoSEQ multiplex PCR; TCRdb lists only in-frame clones, some missing. V and J calls plus clone size are reproduced from that table; the DNA served to infer D and trimming. The sample has about 100,000 clones; around 80% are singletons. Comment on this clone: The antigen remains unidentified.

The receptor was isolated from a woman aged 50 to 65 in good health and CMV-seropositive. The sample consisted of PBMCs.

CDR3 coding DNA: TGCGCCAGCAGTGAGGGACTAGTGACCAACGAGCAGTACTTC. Its translation: CASSEGLVTNEQYF. The genes are TRBV10-1 and TRBJ2-7; 7 nucleotides line up with TRBD2. V lost 2 bases to trimming and J lost 5 bases; unmatched junction nucleotides: 6. The CDR3 contains 14 residues. The germline V gene encodes CDR1 WNHNN and CDR2 SYGVQD (reference sequence).